The rows below give T cell receptor beta chains drawn from one sample of a study of post-analysis software for immune sequencing data. Each CDR3 protein is one row after TCRdb ran MiXCR on the PCR reads. The sample yields some 700,000 distinct CDR3 sequences, 55% to 60% seen once. The sample consisted of blood. These receptors came from a girl aged 2 to 10 with multiple sclerosis. The CDR3 runs from the conserved cysteine through the conserved F or W. The D gene is left open where the match is weak. The listing skips clone size in some rows; elsewhere it reads once, few, many or a size class.

cdr3_nt,cdr3_aa,clone_size,d_call,v_call,j_call
TGTGCCAGCAGCTTGTATAGGGTCCGAACCCCTAGCACAGATACGCAGTATTTT,CASSLYRVRTPSTDTQYF,few,.,TRBV5-6,TRBJ2-3
TGTGCCGGCAGTTTGGGACTTTACAATGAGCAGTTCTTC,CAGSLGLYNEQFF,.,.,TRBV12-3/TRBV12-4,TRBJ2-1
TGTGCCAGCAGGCCTCGACCGCGACAGGGGGCGGAGACCCAGTACTTC,CASRPRPRQGAETQYF,few,TRBD1,TRBV2,TRBJ2-5
TGCGCCAACAGCGCCGACGGGACAGGGGGCGGGACAGATACGCAGTATTTT,CANSADGTGGGTDTQYF,once,TRBD1,TRBV4-1,TRBJ2-3
TGTGCCAGCAGGGACTCGTTTGGGGGTGAGCAGTTCTTC,CASRDSFGGEQFF,.,.,TRBV6-4,TRBJ2-1
TGTGCCAGCAGCACTGCTGCGGGAGGTATGGCCTACGAGCAGTACTTC,CASSTAAGGMAYEQYF,few,TRBD2,TRBV6-5,TRBJ2-7
TGCAGCGTTGAAAGTAACATATTTTCCCCGAACACTGAAGCTTTCTTT,CSVESNIFSPNTEAFF,few,.,TRBV29-1,TRBJ1-1
TGTGCCAGCAGCCAAGTCACAGGAGCGTACAATGAGCAGTTCTTC,CASSQVTGAYNEQFF,few,.,TRBV3-1,TRBJ2-1
TGTGCCTGGAGTGTCGACTGGAATGAAAAACTGTTTTTT,CAWSVDWNEKLFF,.,.,TRBV30,TRBJ1-4
TGCAGTGCTAGAGTGCAGCGGGGCCCCACAGATACGCAGTATTTT,CSARVQRGPTDTQYF,few,TRBD2,TRBV20-1,TRBJ2-3
TGTGCCAGCAGTCTCCTGGACCCTCCCAACTACGAGCAGTACTTC,CASSLLDPPNYEQYF,.,.,TRBV28,TRBJ2-7
TGCGCCAGCAGCCAACCTACCCAGGGGAAGGCTTCACCCCTCCACTTT,CASSQPTQGKASPLHF,.,.,TRBV4-1,TRBJ1-6
TGTGCCAGCAGCTTAAATTTAGGGGAACCATACAATGAGCAGTTCTTC,CASSLNLGEPYNEQFF,.,.,TRBV7-9,TRBJ2-1
TGTGCCAGCAGCCAAGGTATGAAGCATACGCAGTATTTT,CASSQGMKHTQYF,.,.,TRBV3-1,TRBJ2-3
TGTGCCAGCAGCTACACAGGGACGGACCAAGAGACCCAGTACTTC,CASSYTGTDQETQYF,.,.,TRBV7-9,TRBJ2-5
TGCAGCTCCGACGGAGGAGTGACAGATACGCAGTATTTT,CSSDGGVTDTQYF,few,.,TRBV29-1,TRBJ2-3
TGCGCCAGCAGCCAAGATCCCACGGGAGACTACAATGAGCAGTTCTTC,CASSQDPTGDYNEQFF,.,.,TRBV4-1,TRBJ2-1
TGTGCCAGCAGTTTAGGAAGTGCAGCGGCTTTCTTT,CASSLGSAAAFF,.,.,TRBV12-3/TRBV12-4,TRBJ1-1
TGCAGTGCCCCACCCGGGGGGCCCCACAATGAGCAGTTCTTC,CSAPPGGPHNEQFF,few,.,TRBV20-1,TRBJ2-1
TGTGCCAGCAGTTTTAAGCCCTTTCCCTCCGGAGAGACCCAGTACTTC,CASSFKPFPSGETQYF,.,.,TRBV6-5,TRBJ2-5
TGCAGCGTTGTTACGGCTAACTATGGCTACACCTTC,CSVVTANYGYTF,few,.,TRBV29-1,TRBJ1-2
TGCAGCGTTGAATGGGGGGGGACTAACTATGGCTACACCTTC,CSVEWGGTNYGYTF,.,.,TRBV29-1,TRBJ1-2
TGCGCCAGCAGCCAAGTGGGCAGGGCGGGTGAGCAGTTCTTC,CASSQVGRAGEQFF,.,.,TRBV4-1,TRBJ2-1
TGCGCCAGCAGCTTCCTAGCGGGGGAGACCCAGTACTTC,CASSFLAGETQYF,many,TRBD2,TRBV5-1,TRBJ2-5
TGCAGTGCTCCGGGACAGGGGAGCCATGGCTACACCTTC,CSAPGQGSHGYTF,.,TRBD1,TRBV20-1,TRBJ1-2
TGTGCCAGCAGCTTAAGTCAGACCCAGTACTTC,CASSLSQTQYF,few,.,TRBV7-9,TRBJ2-5
TGTGCCAGCAGTTTGGACAGGATTTGGTATTTT,CASSLDRIWYF,few,TRBD1,TRBV6-5,TRBJ2-3
TGCAGTGCTAGAGCGGTGGCGGGTTCCTCCTACGAGCAGTACTTC,CSARAVAGSSYEQYF,once,.,TRBV20-1,TRBJ2-7
TGCGCCAGACCACTAAGGACAGGGCAGGACTATGGCTACACCTTC,CARPLRTGQDYGYTF,few,TRBD1,TRBV5-1,TRBJ1-2
TGTGCCAGCAGAGGGACAGGGGTTGGCTACACCTTC,CASRGTGVGYTF,.,TRBD1,TRBV7-9,TRBJ1-2
TGTGCCAGCAGTTTACCGACAGGGGGCTCAGAAGAGACCCAGTACTTC,CASSLPTGGSEETQYF,.,TRBD1,TRBV7-2,TRBJ2-5
TGCAGTGCTAGTGCAGGGGGCCGGGAGACCCAGTACTTC,CSASAGGRETQYF,.,TRBD1,TRBV20-1,TRBJ2-5
TGCAGTGCTCCCGGGGTTCTAAAAGAGACCCAGTACTTC,CSAPGVLKETQYF,.,.,TRBV20-1,TRBJ2-5
TGTGCCAGCAGTTTATTCGTTCCTCCTGCGGGAGAGTTGTTCTTC,CASSLFVPPAGELFF,.,TRBD2,TRBV27,TRBJ2-1
TGCAGCGTTGAGGGACAGGGCACGGGAGAGACCCAGTACTTC,CSVEGQGTGETQYF,.,TRBD1,TRBV29-1,TRBJ2-5
TGTGCCAGCAGTGAACTAGAGGGGGGCGGTGAGCAGTTCTTC,CASSELEGGGEQFF,.,.,TRBV25-1,TRBJ2-1
TGTGCCAGCAGACCAGGTGGAAATGAGCAGTTCTTC,CASRPGGNEQFF,few,.,TRBV5-6,TRBJ2-1
TGTGCCAGCAGTCAACTAGCAGCGTTTGAGACAGATACGCAGTATTTT,CASSQLAAFETDTQYF,.,.,TRBV27,TRBJ2-3
TGTGCCAGCAGCTGGGGCTGGACAGAGAACACCTTC,CASSWGWTENTF,.,.,TRBV7-2,TRBJ1-2
TGTGCCAGCAGCCGACAAACTAAGGGGGCGGGGACCTACAATGAGCAGTTCTTC,CASSRQTKGAGTYNEQFF,.,.,TRBV5-5,TRBJ2-1